The TCR beta chain described here comes from a study of blood T cell repertoires in COVID-19 (dated by TCRdb to about 2020). About the full investigation: The collaborator samples originated in the United States, Italy and Spain and spanned the acute and convalescent phases of COVID-19. Where available, HLA class I and class II types were obtained from metadata supplied by the sample provider rather than from assay-based typing. Samples were obtained from the ongoing ImmuneRACE study (first 160 participants) and from about 1,300 subjects provided by 6 global collaborators. The prospective study material was composed of cDNA or gDNA derived from T cells, B-cell-depleted T cells, or PBMCs. The repertoires were released in a freely available public database meant as a resource for research on the immune response to SARS-CoV-2. Nearly every sample came with metadata listing a de-identified subject ID, COVID-19 status, age in years and sex. Deeply sampled blood TCRbeta repertoires from subjects exposed to, actively infected with, or recovered from COVID-19 were included in the dataset. General study outcomes and caveats: Clinical and demographic metadata were provided uncurated, with the amount varying by source and participant.

This clone was seen repeatedly, ten times or more. What antigen it recognizes has not been identified. Base qualities are missing; no much larger clone stands one base away. TCRbeta CDR3 regions were amplified from genomic DNA by means of the immunoSEQ Assay, a bias-controlled multiplex PCR. In the source study's methods: The number of nucleated cells in each sample was estimated by amplification of reference gene primers within the assay. To quantify the absolute abundance of each unique TCRbeta CDR3 rearrangement, sequence reads were collapsed and filtered. Productive Simpson clonality was computed per sample as the square root of Simpson's diversity index over productive rearrangements. The source is immuneACCESS, and TCRdb retained only in-frame sequences with V and J called. Part of the clones is not carried over; for the studies checked, unresolved V genes explain less than half of this, and the remainder is unexplained. V and J calls plus clone size are reproduced from that table; the DNA served to infer D and trimming. The sample table shows roughly 250,000 clones, and over 80% are seen once. The ten biggest clones cover over 3% of the sample.

Participants in the prospective study were aged 18 to 89 years, lived in 20 to 25 United States geographic areas, and enrolled through a virtual design. Cohort assignment in the prospective study relied on participant-reported clinical history from a screening survey and a study questionnaire. Exposed participants had been in contact with someone with a PCR-confirmed or clinician-diagnosed COVID-19 case within 2 weeks of study entry. Each participant in the prospective study had whole blood, serum and a nasopharyngeal or oropharyngeal swab collected by mobile phlebotomists. Additional blood draws and questionnaires over an approximately two-month period could optionally be provided by prospective study participants. Before DNA extraction, blood samples from the prospective study were shipped at room temperature or frozen. Input material: PBMCs or T cells enriched from blood (not recorded which). This receptor was taken from a woman in her forties who had been exposed to COVID-19.

The CDR3 reads as follows: CASSSPSRGREGEAFF. The DNA is TGTGCCAGCAGTTCTCCTAGCAGGGGCCGGGAGGGGGAAGCTTTCTTT. Rearrangement joined TRBV27 to TRBJ1-1; TRBD1 is a possible D gene, resting on 6 matching bases. V and J lose 4 bases and 8 bases, and a span of 23 bases separates them. The CDR3 measures 16 amino acids from cysteine to phenylalanine. Kept here is only the CDR3 DNA, which spans 48 bases and is read in frame from base 1. The germline V gene (reference sequence) yields MNHEY for CDR1 and SMNVEV for CDR2.